This TCR beta chain was recorded in a study of human T cells and chemical hapten exposure. Study-wide points: Those TCRs sitting above 1 in 1000 frequency stayed the same with DPC sensitization. Compared to controls, expanded TCRs made significantly more large clusters of similar CDR3s.

The library tagged each cDNA molecule with unique molecular identifiers. The authors' processing: Samples held a median of around 100,000 TCRs, range 23,224–690,600. Via MiXCR, TCRdb re-called the RACE reads, giving one row per CDR3 protein. The V and J calls were not made by the authors but by TCRdb's processing. The sample yields roughly 100,000 distinct CDR3 sequences, around 12% seen once. Time point in this sample: pre-sensitization, week 0. Described treatment: therapeutic diphenylcyclopropenone sensitization with weekly scalp DPC. CDR1 is MNHEY, CDR2 SVGEGT, per germline. The CDR3 contains 14 residues. Trimming removed 2 bases at V and 4 bases at J, with 12 bases between. To note about this clonotype: Its antigen is still unknown.

This sequence joins TRBV6-2 or TRBV6-3 and TRBJ2-7; TRBD1 might be the D (5 bases). This specimen consisted of whole blood, obtained in connection with sensitization to the hapten diphenylcyclopropenone (DPC). The TCR was taken from a woman in her 50s with alopecia areata. Some clones in this sample may be carry-over from other donors' samples. The CDR3 DNA reads TGTGCCAGCAGTTACGACAGACGACCTTACGAGCAGTACTTC. Protein product: CASSYDRRPYEQYF.